This TCR beta chain was identified during a study of naive and memory T cell subsets. Four PCR rounds used nested alpha and beta constant region primers plus the SP2 primer. MiXCR, run by TCRdb on the 5' RACE reads, gives a single entry per CDR3 protein. The sample contains around 48,000 distinct CDR3 sequences, 4% to 5% of which appear only once. The library had UMIs added by 3' ligation of an oligonucleotide to TCR cDNA. Study-wide results and limits: TCR transcript changes with activation or differentiation may affect this RNA method.

This clonotype showed up many times. Its antigen is still unknown. The germline V gene encodes CDR1 SGHRS and CDR2 YFSETQ. The length of the CDR3 is 17 residues. With 4 bases removed from V and 5 bases from J, the gap between germline ends came to 21 bases. V is TRBV5-1 and J is TRBJ2-2; TRBD2 might be the D (5 bases). The TCR sequence derives from a female donor in good health. The CDR3, as DNA: TGCGCCAGCAGCATGGGGAGTGAGAGACGTTTAACCGGGGAGCTGTTTTTT. It encodes CASSMGSERRLTGELFF. Supplemented by reference TRBV5-1 and TRBJ2-2, the full variable domain reads KAGVTQTPRYLIKTRGQQVTLSCSPISGHRSVSWYQQTPGQGLQFLFEYFSETQRNKGNFPGRFSGRQFSNSRSEMNVSTLELGDSALYLCASSMGSERRLTGELFFGEGSRLTVL.